These 6 T cell receptor beta chains came from one sample sequenced in a study of PD-1 blockade in classical Hodgkin lymphoma. The repertoire was sequenced with immunoSEQ multiplex PCR; TCRdb's copy has only in-frame clones and lacks some. The table has 6,000 to 7,000 clones, 80% seen once. Following autologous stem cell transplantation, relapse occurred in every patient, and exposure to brentuximab vedotin varied. Investigators isolated CD4+ T cells from thawed PBMCs through magnetic negative selection. Sequencing used CD4+ T cells from blood, obtained at baseline. These receptors all stem from a human donor with classical Hodgkin lymphoma.

This chain joins TRBV6-1 and TRBJ2-4; D not certain. V was cut by 4 bases and J by 6 bases, with 19 bases left in between. The CDR3 length is 16 residues. Germline values: CDR1 MNHNS, CDR2 SASEGT. Here the CDR3 reads CASSGGDFSLRNIQYF. The DNA for the CDR3 is TGTGCCAGCAGTGGAGGAGATTTTAGTTTAAGAAACATTCAGTACTTC.

The V call is TRBV5-1, the J call TRBJ1-1; a possible D gene is TRBD1 (5 bases). Trimming pared 4 bases from V and 4 bases from J, leaving 11 bases between. Germline V gene lookup returns CDR1 SGHRS and CDR2 YFSETQ. CDR3 length: 13 amino acids. CDR3 sequence (DNA): TGCGCCAGCAGCCTGGGACCTGGCACTGAAGCTTTCTTT. This gives the protein CASSLGPGTEAFF. The full variable domain, in which reference TRBV5-1 and TRBJ1-1 provide the parts outside the CDR3, is KAGVTQTPRYLIKTRGQQVTLSCSPISGHRSVSWYQQTPGQGLQFLFEYFSETQRNKGNFPGRFSGRQFSNSRSEMNVSTLELGDSALYLCASSLGPGTEAFFGQGTRLTVV.

CDR3 sequence reads: CASLTYEQYF. CDR3 coding DNA: TGTGCCAGCCTAACCTACGAGCAGTACTTC. The rearrangement links TRBV2 to TRBJ2-7, with no clear D. V gave up 8 bases and J gave up 2 bases, with 4 bases separating them. Germline loops: CDR1 SNHLY, CDR2 FYNNEI. This CDR3 is 10 amino acids long. The entire variable domain, with the rest obtained from reference TRBV2 and TRBJ2-7, is as follows: EPEVTQTPSHQVTQMGQEVILRCVPISNHLYFYWYRQILGQKVEFLVSFYNNEISEKSEIFDDQFSVERPDGSNFTLKIRSTKLEDSAMYFCASLTYEQYFGPGTRLTVT.

Only a few counts were recorded for this clone. The junction and the germline gene differ at one end; a read error may be behind it. J is TRBJ2-3 and V is TRBV7-7, with 9 nucleotides matching TRBD1. The CDR3 consists of 16 residues. Germline CDR1 and CDR2: SSHAT and FNYEAQ (reference sequence). The CDR3 DNA reads TGTGCTAGCAGCGCACTCGTGACAGGGGGTAGAGATACGCAGTATTTT. This translates into CASSALVTGGRDTQYF.

This clone is medium-sized. This chain links TRBV2 with TRBJ1-2; 8 bases are shared with TRBD1. CDR1 and CDR2 (germline): SNHLY, FYNNEI. J lost 5 bases, V lost 6 bases, and 17 bases had no gene match. CDR3 size: 17 residues. This chain's CDR3 is CASSPIPGGTLRYGYTF. In DNA, the CDR3 is TGTGCCAGCAGCCCTATACCAGGGGGCACCCTTCGGTATGGCTACACCTTC.

The rearrangement uses TRBV6-1 and TRBJ1-4, with a tentative D call TRBD1 (5 bases). Germline V lookup: CDR1 MNHNS, CDR2 SASEGT. The CDR3 runs 15 residues. Trimming cost V 7 bases and J 7 bases, with 19 bases left between them. The CDR3 spells CASNQLAGRSEKLFF. For the CDR3, the DNA is TGTGCCAGCAACCAATTGGCAGGGAGGAGTGAAAAACTGTTTTTT.